These 17 T cell receptor beta chains were sequenced from one sample in a study of cytotoxic CD8 clonotypes in ibrutinib-treated CLL. TCRdb keeps only in-frame clones here, not all; method: immunoSEQ multiplex PCR. Seen here are approximately 280,000 clones, about 72% observed once, and the top ten hold approximately 5.1%. The starting material was PBMCs, obtained at disease progression, from a patient treated with ibrutinib. These receptors originate from a human donor with chronic lymphocytic leukemia.

The chain combines TRBV19 with TRBJ2-7; no clear D gene. CDR3 length equals 14 residues. V was cut by 1 base and J by 3 bases, with 10 bases left in between. Germline CDR1 and CDR2: LNHDA and SQIVND (reference sequence). CDR3 nucleotide sequence: TGTGCCAGTAGTATAGGCGGCGGTGGCTACGAGCAGTACTTC. Translated, it gives CASSIGGGGYEQYF.

Remarks on this clone: The junction differs from germline at one of its ends, possibly a read error. V gene TRBV6-1 combines with J gene TRBJ2-5; tentatively, D is TRBD1 (6 bases). This CDR3 spans 14 amino acids. The germline V gene encodes CDR1 MNHNS and CDR2 SASEGT. CDR3 sequence (DNA): TGTGCCAGCGGTGAACCAAACCAGGGGGAGACCCAGTACTTC. Amino acids: CASGEPNQGETQYF.

J is TRBJ1-2 and V is TRBV5-6; D possibly corresponds to TRBD1 (5 bases). The CDR3 sequence is 15 residues long. Germline lookup yields CDR1 SGHDT and CDR2 YYEEEE. V lost 2 bases to trimming and J lost 7 bases, with 18 bases between them. The CDR3 loop reads CASSLVFGASGGYTF. In DNA form, the CDR3 reads TGTGCCAGCAGCTTAGTCTTTGGGGCGTCCGGTGGCTACACCTTC.

This clone was seen more than once but under ten times. This chain links TRBV4-1 with TRBJ2-7; 9 bases align to TRBD1. Germline V gives CDR1 MGHRA, CDR2 YSYEKL. The J segment lost 3 bases and the V segment lost 1 base, leaving 4 bases of the junction unmatched. CDR3 length equals 15 residues. The CDR3 nucleotides read TGCGCCAGCAGCCAAGTCCCGGACAGGGGCTACGAGCAGTACTTC. This sequence encodes CASSQVPDRGYEQYF.

This chain links TRBV7-2 with TRBJ2-3; 7 bases are a match to TRBD2. Trimming at V came to 5 bases and at J to 3 bases, leaving 5 bases not matched to a gene. Per the germline V gene, CDR1 is SGHTA and CDR2 is FQGNSA. CDR3 length: 14 residues. CDR3: CASSRPGGTDTQYF. CDR3 bases: TGTGCCAGCAGCCGCCCCGGGGGGACAGATACGCAGTATTTT.

V gene TRBV6-6 combines with J gene TRBJ2-3; D is possibly TRBD2 (5 bases). With 2 bases removed from V and 10 bases from J, the gap between germline ends came to 13 bases. Per germline, CDR1 MNHNY and CDR2 SVGAGI (reference sequence). The CDR3 has 13 residues. The CDR3 loop reads CASSYGGLPAQYF. The CDR3 coding sequence is TGTGCCAGCAGTTACGGCGGACTTCCGGCGCAGTATTTT.

This sequence joins TRBV2 and TRBJ2-2; 9 bases align to TRBD2. Germline V gene lookup returns CDR1 SNHLY and CDR2 FYNNEI. The V segment lost 7 bases and the J segment 2 bases; nucleotides outside the gene matches: 8. This CDR3 spans 16 amino acids. The CDR3 nucleotides read TGTGCCAGCACCAGGACTAGCGCATCTAACACCGGGGAGCTGTTTTTT. It codes for CASTRTSASNTGELFF.

The chain uses TRBV9 and TRBJ2-1; D is ambiguous. The germline V gene has CDR1 SGDLS and CDR2 YYNGEE. V was pared by 0 bases and J by 15 bases, with 16 bases between. The CDR3 length is 13 residues. The CDR3 sequence: CASSVEGRQRLFF. The CDR3 DNA reads TGTGCCAGCAGCGTAGAGGGCCGGCAAAGGCTGTTCTTC.

CDR3 residues: CASSLSSGTGATIYNEQFF. The CDR3 DNA follows: TGTGCCAGCAGCCTATCGTCCGGGACAGGGGCTACTATCTACAATGAGCAGTTCTTC. The rearrangement links TRBV7-6 to TRBJ2-1; 10 nucleotides align to TRBD1. The germline CDR1 and CDR2 sequences are SGHVS and FNYEAQ. Unmatched junction bases numbered 16, after V lost 5 bases and J lost 3 bases. This CDR3 has 19 amino acids. The full variable domain, rest sourced from reference TRBV7-6 and TRBJ2-1, is GAGVSQSPRYKVTKRGQDVALRCDPISGHVSLYWYRQALGQGPEFLTYFNYEAQQDKSGLPNDRFSAERPEGSISTLTIQRTEQRDSAMYRCASSLSSGTGATIYNEQFFGPGTRLTVL.

The chain combines TRBV7-9 with TRBJ2-7, with a weak D call TRBD1 (6 bases). CDR1 SEHNR and CDR2 FQNEAQ come from the germline V gene (reference sequence). CDR3 length: 13 amino acids. The CDR3 loop reads CASSLTQTGRLWV. The CDR3 DNA sequence: TGTGCCAGCAGCTTAACCCAGACAGGCAGGTTATGGGTC.

This clone was seen only a few times. The rearrangement joins TRBV28 to TRBJ1-5, with D possibly TRBD1 on 5 matching bases. The CDR3 is made up of 14 amino acids. The ends were cut back, 7 bases at V and 2 bases at J, with 12 bases in the middle. CDR1 and CDR2 from the germline V gene are MDHEN and SYDVKM. The CDR3 loop reads CASIIGAGNQPQHF. The CDR3 nucleotides are TGTGCCAGCATCATTGGGGCGGGCAATCAGCCCCAGCATTTT.

The rearrangement uses TRBV11-2 and TRBJ2-5; D remains unclear. Trimming took off 6 bases at V and 2 bases at J, with 10 bases between the two ends. The germline CDR1 and CDR2 sequences are SGHAT and FQNNGV. The CDR3 totals 13 residues. CDR3 nucleotide sequence: TGTGCCAGCAGAGCCCCGGGTCAAGAGACCCAGTACTTC. It codes for CASRAPGQETQYF. Full variable domain (outside the CDR3, taken from reference TRBV11-2 and TRBJ2-5): EAGVAQSPRYKIIEKRQSVAFWCNPISGHATLYWYQQILGQGPKLLIQFQNNGVVDDSQLPKDRFSAERLKGVDSTLKIQPAKLEDSAVYLCASRAPGQETQYFGPGTRLLVL.

This clone was seen a handful of times. The V and J genes are TRBV6-5 and TRBJ2-7, with D perhaps matching TRBD2 (6 bases). There are 15 residues in the CDR3. The V end was cut by 6 bases, the J end by 4 bases, with 19 bases between. Germline V CDR1 and CDR2: MNHEY, SVGAGI. CDR3: CASRPEPGDVYEQYF. The CDR3 nucleotides read TGTGCCAGCAGGCCCGAGCCGGGGGATGTTTACGAGCAGTACTTC.

The chain has TRBV7-2 and TRBJ1-1; D may be TRBD1 (5 bases). The V gene's germline CDR1 is SGHTA and CDR2 FQGNSA. This CDR3 is built from 14 residues. The V and J ends lost 7 bases and 0 bases respectively, with 12 bases between them. CDR3 in DNA: TGTGCCAGCACCCTGGGACTTGTGAACACTGAAGCTTTCTTT. Its protein product is CASTLGLVNTEAFF.

V is TRBV25-1 and J is TRBJ2-5, with TRBD2 as a possible D gene (5 bases). The CDR3 covers 14 residues. The germline V gene has CDR1 MGHDK and CDR2 SYGVNS. The V end was cut by 3 bases, the J end by 5 bases, with 13 bases between. CDR3 sequence (DNA): TGTGCCAGCAGTGAGCGCAACTCGGGGGAGACCCAGTACTTC. This translates into CASSERNSGETQYF.

Note on this clone: This CDR3 is also generated by other DNA sequences in the sample. The chain combines TRBV20-1 with TRBJ1-2; D gene uncertain. The CDR3 length is 11 residues. Germline V CDR1 and CDR2: DFQATT, SNEGSKA (reference sequence). Trimming removed 1 base at V and 4 bases at J, with 4 bases between. Here the CDR3 reads CSARVGYGYTF. The CDR3 bases are TGCAGTGCTAGAGTGGGCTATGGCTACACCTTC.

V usage is TRBV20-1 and J usage is TRBJ2-7; D unclear. The ends were cut back, 6 bases at V and 11 bases at J, with 17 bases in the middle. Germline loops: CDR1 DFQATT, CDR2 SNEGSKA (reference sequence). The CDR3 loop spans 11 amino acids. In DNA, the CDR3 is TGCAGTGCCACGACCCTTTTGGACGAGTACTTC. It specifies CSATTLLDEYF.